This T cell receptor beta chain was captured by sequencing in a study of blood T cell repertoires in COVID-19. About the study: Italy, Spain and the United States were the sources of the convalescent and acute COVID-19 samples.

TCRdb keeps only in-frame clones here, not all; method: immunoSEQ multiplex PCR. The top ten clones hold over 1.5% of a sample with 220,000 or so clones, approximately 82% of them seen once. Sequencing used peripheral blood. This sequence was found in a woman older than 75 with acute or convalescent COVID-19.

This CDR3 reads CASSLTGTGGNYGYTF. The CDR3, as DNA: TGTGCCAGCAGCTTAACCGGGACAGGGGGTAACTATGGCTACACCTTC. The chain uses TRBV7-2 and TRBJ1-2; 11 bases are shared with TRBD1. In germline, CDR1 is SGHTA, CDR2 FQGNSA. There are 16 residues in the CDR3. V was pared by 2 bases and J by 1 base, with 3 bases of the junction left unmatched. Filled out from reference TRBV7-2 and TRBJ1-2, the complete variable domain reads GAGVSQSPSNKVTEKGKDVELRCDPISGHTALYWYRQSLGQGLEFLIYFQGNSAPDKSGLPSDRFSAERTGGSVSTLTIQRTQQEDSAVYLCASSLTGTGGNYGYTFGSGTRLTVV.